The clone carrying this T cell receptor beta chain was counted a few times. The sample originates from a study of blood T cells in healthy people across ages. The second PCR ran roughly 6 to 11 cycles with a sample-barcoded 5' primer and J-beta primers. Via MiXCR, TCRdb re-called the 5' RACE reads, giving one row per CDR3 protein. The sample lists about 1 million distinct CDR3 sequences, 35% to 50% occurring once. Germline CDR1 reads LNHDA; CDR2 reads SQIVND (reference sequence). This CDR3 is 17 amino acids long. Trimming took off 4 bases at V and 0 bases at J, with 16 bases between the two ends. The sequenced sample was blood. The chain uses TRBV19 and TRBJ2-1, with D perhaps TRBD1 (6 bases). The origin of this receptor is a woman aged 55 to 70 in good health. The CDR3 nucleotides read TGTGCCAGTAGTAAGAAGAAGACAGGTAGCTCCTACAATGAGCAGTTCTTC. This codes for CASSKKKTGSSYNEQFF.